The clone carrying this T cell receptor (beta chain) was detected many times. Germline CDR1 SGHRS, CDR2 YFSETQ. The CDR3 runs to 12 residues. Between the trimmed V and J ends, which lost 5 bases and 4 bases, there was a span of 7 bases. This sample stems from a study of early T cells in non-severe SARS-CoV-2 infection. One entry per CDR3 protein, called by TCRdb with MiXCR from the 5' RACE reads. The sample has roughly 70,000 distinct CDR3 sequences; approximately 12% are singletons. The gene calls are TRBV5-1 and TRBJ2-1; D is possibly TRBD1 or TRBD2 (5 bases each). The specimen sequenced was whole blood. The sequence was obtained from an adult who was a healthcare worker with PCR-confirmed SARS-CoV-2 infection or an uninfected control (not recorded which). CDR3 amino acids: CASRGDYNEQFF. The CDR3 DNA reads as TGCGCCAGCAGGGGGGATTACAATGAGCAGTTCTTC.